Each of the 29 T cell receptor beta chains below was sequenced from the same sample in a study of T-cell memory formation after mild COVID-19. TCRdb re-called the 5' RACE reads with MiXCR, one entry per CDR3 protein. The data show a few hundred thousand distinct CDR3 sequences, under 25% seen once. The sequenced sample was PBMCs or a T cell subset sorted from them (not recorded which). All receptors come from an adult woman who had mild COVID-19 (a few samples of this study predate the infection). Cell type and time point are not known.

This clonotype occurred a few times. V gene TRBV5-6 combines with J gene TRBJ2-3, with TRBD2 matching 11 bases. The V and J ends lost 4 bases and 2 bases, in that order; junction bases with no gene match: 9. The V gene's germline CDR1 is SGHDT and CDR2 YYEEEE. The CDR3 has 17 residues. The CDR3 DNA reads TGTGCCAGCAGCCCAAGACTAGCGGGGCCGGTCACAGATACGCAGTATTTT. This codes for CASSPRLAGPVTDTQYF.

This clonotype appeared a few times. The genes are TRBV6-2 or TRBV6-3 and TRBJ2-1; D is unresolved. The CDR3 has 12 amino acids. V was shortened by 6 bases and J by 2 bases, with 5 bases between the two germline ends. The germline CDR1 and CDR2 sequences are MNHEY and SVGEGT. This CDR3 reads CASRWAYNEQFF. In nucleotides, the CDR3 is TGTGCCAGCAGGTGGGCCTACAATGAGCAGTTCTTC.

This clonotype has a handful of counts. V usage is TRBV20-1 and J usage is TRBJ2-6, with D unclear. Germline assignment: CDR1 DFQATT and CDR2 SNEGSKA (reference sequence). This CDR3 comprises 14 residues. V shed 3 bases and J shed 1 base, with 7 bases lying between them. The CDR3 nucleotides read TGCAGTGCTAGTATGGGGTCTGGGGCCAACGTCCTGACTTTC. It encodes CSASMGSGANVLTF.

The table lists this clonotype with a few counts. CDR3 residues: CSVRQGSTYEQYF. CDR3 coding DNA: TGCAGCGTCAGACAGGGCTCTACCTACGAGCAGTACTTC. V and J are TRBV29-1 and TRBJ2-7; 7 nucleotides match TRBD1. There are 13 residues in the CDR3. CDR1 is SQVTM and CDR2 is ANQGSEA in the germline V gene. Trimming took 6 bases from V and 2 from J; bases not matched to a gene: 7.

V gene TRBV12-3 or TRBV12-4 combines with J gene TRBJ1-3; weak D call: TRBD1 (6 bases). The CDR3 covers 15 residues. The V end was cut by 6 bases, the J end by 4 bases, with 16 bases between. The CDR3 DNA reads as TGTGCCAGCAGGGGGGGCACAGGGTTCGGAAACACCATATATTTT. Translation gives CASRGGTGFGNTIYF.

This clonotype has more than one count but fewer than ten. The chain couples TRBV28 to TRBJ2-1; the D call may be TRBD1 or TRBD2 (5 bases each). The CDR3 runs 15 residues. V was cut by 3 bases and J by 6 bases, with 15 bases left in between. Germline V lookup: CDR1 MDHEN, CDR2 SYDVKM. Here the CDR3 reads CASSFGDPQANEQFF. In DNA, the CDR3 is TGTGCCAGCAGTTTTGGGGACCCACAGGCCAATGAGCAGTTCTTC.

This clonotype was counted a few times. This chain uses TRBV24-1 with TRBJ2-7; D gene ambiguous. CDR3 length equals 14 residues. V was trimmed by 8 bases and J by 1 base, leaving 14 bases between them. CDR1 and CDR2 (germline): KGHDR, SFDVKD. Written as DNA, the CDR3 is TGTGCCACCAAGCCACGCCCTTCATCCTACGAGCAGTACTTC. Protein sequence: CATKPRPSSYEQYF.

This sequence joins TRBV5-1 and TRBJ2-7; the D is unclear. Germline CDR1 and CDR2: SGHRS and YFSETQ. The CDR3 loop spans 14 amino acids. Trimming took off 2 bases at V and 5 bases at J, with 14 bases between the two ends. The CDR3 bases are TGCGCCAGCAGCTTCGGTAGGCTTTCGGACGAGCAGTACTTC. Its protein is CASSFGRLSDEQYF. Full variable domain (outside the CDR3, taken from reference TRBV5-1 and TRBJ2-7): KAGVTQTPRYLIKTRGQQVTLSCSPISGHRSVSWYQQTPGQGLQFLFEYFSETQRNKGNFPGRFSGRQFSNSRSEMNVSTLELGDSALYLCASSFGRLSDEQYFGPGTRLTVT.

In this sample, this clonotype turned up a few times. The J gene is TRBJ2-7, the V gene TRBV28, with D unclear. The CDR3 runs to 11 residues. Trimming took 4 bases from V and 6 from J, leaving 7 bases between them. Germline V gene lookup returns CDR1 MDHEN and CDR2 SYDVKM. The CDR3 DNA reads TGTGCCAGCAGTTCTGCCCGCGAGCAGTACTTC. The encoded protein is CASSSAREQYF.

This clonotype has more than one count but fewer than ten. The chain's CDR3 is CASSLRGRMNTEAFF. The CDR3 coding sequence is TGTGCCAGCAGCTTGAGGGGCCGAATGAACACTGAAGCTTTCTTT. The chain recombines TRBV5-6 with TRBJ1-1; a weak D match, TRBD1 (5 bases). Germline CDR1 is SGHDT and CDR2 is YYEEEE. There are 15 residues in the CDR3. V lost 1 base to trimming and J lost 0 bases, with 10 bases between them.

This clonotype was counted only a few times. The chain recombines TRBV25-1 with TRBJ1-5; D not resolved. Germline V gene data show CDR1 as MGHDK and CDR2 as SYGVNS. Between the trimmed V and J ends, which lost 4 bases and 0 bases, there was a span of 16 bases. This CDR3 region has 17 residues. Written as DNA, the CDR3 is TGTGCCAGCAGTGCTGGAGGGAACCTTTATAGCAATCAGCCCCAGCATTTT. Translating gives CASSAGGNLYSNQPQHF.

The V call is TRBV9, the J call TRBJ2-2, with D possibly being TRBD1 or TRBD2 (5 bases each). CDR1 and CDR2 (germline): SGDLS, YYNGEE. V dropped 4 bases and J dropped 4 bases, with 17 bases sitting between them. This CDR3 has 16 amino acids. The DNA for the CDR3 is TGTGCCAGCAGCCTGAGGGCCCGTAGGGGCACCGGGGAGCTGTTTTTT. Translating gives CASSLRARRGTGELFF. Filled out from reference TRBV9 and TRBJ2-2, the complete variable domain reads DSGVTQTPKHLITATGQRVTLRCSPRSGDLSVYWYQQSLDQGLQFLIQYYNGEERAKGNILERFSAQQFPDLHSELNLSSLELGDSALYFCASSLRARRGTGELFFGEGSRLTVL.

The rearrangement uses TRBV12-3 or TRBV12-4 and TRBJ2-1; D remains ambiguous. The CDR3 contains 13 residues. The V end was cut by 3 bases, the J end by 2 bases, with 5 bases between. The CDR3 nucleotides are TGTGCCAGCAGTTTTGATGCCTACAATGAGCAGTTCTTC. Encoded protein: CASSFDAYNEQFF.

This chain uses TRBV7-2 with TRBJ2-1; perhaps D is TRBD1 or TRBD2 (6 bases each). This CDR3 is 16 amino acids long. From germline, CDR1 is SGHTA and CDR2 FQGNSA. V lost 0 bases and J lost 4, with 13 bases in between. The CDR3 region has the DNA TGTGCCAGCAGCTTAGCTGGGGGCGGAGGGTACAATGAGCAGTTCTTC. It encodes CASSLAGGGGYNEQFF. Filled out from reference TRBV7-2 and TRBJ2-1, the complete variable domain reads GAGVSQSPSNKVTEKGKDVELRCDPISGHTALYWYRQSLGQGLEFLIYFQGNSAPDKSGLPSDRFSAERTGGSVSTLTIQRTQQEDSAVYLCASSLAGGGGYNEQFFGPGTRLTVL.

This clonotype was detected only a few times. The chain uses TRBV7-9 and TRBJ2-3; 7 nucleotides match TRBD2. Germline loops: CDR1 SEHNR, CDR2 FQNEAQ (reference sequence). J was trimmed by 4 bases and V by 6 bases; bases with no gene match: 4. The CDR3 spans 13 residues. DNA of the CDR3: TGTGCCAGCAGTCGGGGAGGGCCAGATACGCAGTATTTT. It translates to CASSRGGPDTQYF. The whole variable domain, filled in from reference TRBV7-9 and TRBJ2-3, reads DTGVSQNPRHKITKRGQNVTFRCDPISEHNRLYWYRQTLGQGPEFLTYFQNEAQLEKSRLLSDRFSAERPKGSFSTLEIQRTEQGDSAMYLCASSRGGPDTQYFGPGTRLTVL.

This clonotype was seen many times. This chain links TRBV4-1 with TRBJ2-1; no firm D call. Germline-derived CDR1 and CDR2 are MGHRA and YSYEKL. CDR3 size: 15 residues. V was pared by 2 bases and J by 5 bases, with 13 bases between. The CDR3: CASSQNRGTNNEQFF. The CDR3 DNA is TGCGCCAGCAGCCAAAATCGCGGTACTAACAATGAGCAGTTCTTC.

The chain is built from TRBV10-3 and TRBJ1-2; D might be TRBD1 (6 bases). Germline assignment: CDR1 ENHRY and CDR2 SYGVKD. The CDR3 contains 13 residues. Trimming pared 3 bases from V and 4 bases from J, leaving 9 bases between. The CDR3 sequence is CAISEQGGYGYTF. Here the CDR3 DNA reads TGTGCCATCAGTGAACAGGGCGGCTATGGCTACACCTTC.

This clonotype was seen only a few times. The chain joins TRBV10-3 to TRBJ2-7, with TRBD1 identical over 8 bases. The CDR3 contains 16 residues. Trimming removed 3 bases from V and 5 bases from J; junction bases left unmatched: 12. Germline V lookup: CDR1 ENHRY, CDR2 SYGVKD. The CDR3 DNA sequence: TGTGCCATCAGTGACCCCGGGACAGGTTCGCGGAACGAGCAGTACTTC. It specifies CAISDPGTGSRNEQYF.

This clonotype was counted many times. The chain combines TRBV6-2 or TRBV6-3 with TRBJ2-1, with 13 bases that match TRBD2. The V gene end was trimmed by 8 bases and the J gene end by 4 bases; junction bases not matched to a gene: 8. Per germline, CDR1 MNHEY and CDR2 SVGEGT. The CDR3 runs 16 residues. The CDR3 sequence: CASSSGLAGPYNEQFF. The CDR3 DNA is TGTGCCAGCTCCTCGGGACTAGCGGGACCTTACAATGAGCAGTTCTTC.

This clonotype has only one observation. The CDR3 loop reads CASSFKSRENTEAFF. Written as DNA, the CDR3 is TGCGCCAGCAGCTTCAAGTCTAGAGAGAACACTGAAGCTTTCTTT. The genes are TRBV5-1 and TRBJ1-1; D uncertain. Germline CDR1 and CDR2: SGHRS and YFSETQ. The V end was cut by 2 bases, the J end by 1 base, with 12 bases between. The CDR3 consists of 15 residues.

The rearrangement joins TRBV21-1 to TRBJ2-1; the table's D gene call, TRBD1, was not cross checked with the DNA. TRBV21-1 is an annotated pseudogene. CDR3 size: 16 residues. CDR3 amino acids: CASSAGGTGEYNEQFF. The CDR3 DNA reads as TGTGCCAGCAGCGCCGGAGGGACAGGGGAATACAATGAGCAGTTCTTC.

The genes are TRBV6-6 and TRBJ2-3, with a tentative D call TRBD1 (6 bases). Germline CDR1 MNHNY, CDR2 SVGAGI (reference sequence). CDR3 size: 13 residues. Deletions cut 5 bases from V and 5 bases from J, with 11 bases between. CDR3 region: CASSAPGVDTQYF. DNA of the CDR3: TGTGCCAGCAGTGCCCCAGGGGTAGATACGCAGTATTTT.

This clonotype appeared a few times. The chain employs TRBV7-6 and TRBJ2-3, with 9 bases lining up with TRBD2. The V and J ends lost 4 bases and 7 bases, in that order; junction bases with no gene match: 15. The CDR3 has 17 amino acids. Germline values: CDR1 SGHVS, CDR2 FNYEAQ. The CDR3 loop reads CASSSSGRLAGMHTQYF. CDR3 DNA: TGTGCCAGCAGCTCCTCTGGGAGGCTAGCGGGGATGCATACGCAGTATTTT.

This rearrangement joins TRBV7-9 to TRBJ1-2, with TRBD1 identical over 7 bases. Trimming removed 5 bases from V and 3 bases from J; junction bases left unmatched: 9. The CDR3 consists of 15 residues. Per the germline V gene, CDR1 is SEHNR and CDR2 is FQNEAQ (reference sequence). DNA for the CDR3: TGTGCCAGCAGCCCACCGAGACAGGGCGACTATGGCTACACCTTC. This codes for CASSPPRQGDYGYTF.

The genes are TRBV28 and TRBJ2-3, with D possibly matching TRBD2 (5 bases). The CDR3 has 13 amino acids. The V end was cut by 6 bases, the J end by 13 bases, with 20 bases between. CDR1 and CDR2 from the germline V gene are MDHEN and SYDVKM. CDR3 DNA: TGTGCCAGCAGATCTCTCCTAGCCCACCAGGAGTATTTT. Translating gives CASRSLLAHQEYF.

The CDR3 nucleotides are TGTGCCAGCAGCAAATACTGGGATACTTCCGGACCGAACACTGAAGCTTTCTTT. Translating gives CASSKYWDTSGPNTEAFF. The chain recombines TRBV9 with TRBJ1-1; D is ambiguous. The germline CDR1 and CDR2 sequences are SGDLS and YYNGEE. The CDR3 has 18 residues. Trimming took off 4 bases at V and 1 base at J, with 23 bases between the two ends.

The chain couples TRBV5-4 to TRBJ2-5, with TRBD2 matching over 7 bases. There are 13 residues in the CDR3. J lost 5 bases, V lost 6 bases, and 7 bases had no gene match. Germline CDR1 is SGHNT and CDR2 is YYREEE (reference sequence). The CDR3 DNA is TGTGCCAGCAATGTGGGAGGGTATGAGACCCAGTACTTC. Translating gives CASNVGGYETQYF.

This clonotype was counted only a few times. Since the CDR3 does not end with the conserved phenylalanine or tryptophan, this likely comes from a read error. V is TRBV20-1 and J is TRBJ2-1; 9 bases are a match to TRBD2. Trimming at V came to 6 bases and at J to 4 bases, leaving 10 bases not matched to a gene. Per germline, CDR1 DFQATT and CDR2 SNEGSKA (reference sequence). The CDR3 totals 15 residues. The CDR3 sequence is CSAPRASGDYNEQFL. CDR3 in DNA: TGCAGTGCCCCCCGGGCTAGCGGGGATTACAATGAGCAGTTCCTC.

This clonotype was counted a few times. The rearrangement joins TRBV5-5 to TRBJ1-2; D remains ambiguous. V lost 1 base and J lost 7, with 11 bases in between. The CDR3 is 13 residues long. From germline, CDR1 is SGHKS and CDR2 YYEKEE (reference sequence). This chain's CDR3 is CASSLRGRVGYTF. The CDR3 region has the DNA TGTGCCAGCAGCTTGCGAGGGAGGGTTGGCTACACCTTC.